Detailed here is one T cell receptor beta chain. The data originate from a study of blood T cells in healthy people across ages. The germline CDR1 and CDR2 sequences are SQVTM and ANQGSEA. This CDR3 has 14 amino acids. V was pared by 7 bases and J by 6 bases, with 11 bases of the junction left unmatched. Next came a second PCR, run for about 7 to 12 cycles, which used a sample-barcoded 5' primer along with a J-beta primer mix. TCRdb recomputed calls from the 5' RACE reads with MiXCR, one row per CDR3 protein. The sample lists hundreds of thousands of distinct CDR3 sequences, approximately 30% occurring once.

The TCR was taken from a woman of 80 years or more in good health. The chain combines TRBV29-1 with TRBJ2-1; 8 nucleotides match TRBD2. The material sequenced was blood. As DNA, the CDR3 is TGCAGCGCCTCCGAGACCGGGACTAGCAATGAGCAGTTCTTC. Translation gives CSASETGTSNEQFF.